Listed below are T cell receptor beta chains from one sample, sequenced in a study of cytomegalovirus exposure and HLA in healthy donors. The table came from immunoSEQ multiplex PCR; TCRdb's copy has only in-frame clones and leaves some out. Here the sample spans roughly 80,000 clones, roughly 95% being singletons. The specimen sequenced was PBMCs. The receptors originated from a woman in her late teens or twenties in good health and CMV-seropositive. Each CDR3 is given with its conserved first and last residue. Each record gives: V gene, J gene, D gene, clone size, CDR3 protein, CDR3 DNA. D genes are given only for firm matches. Clone size is stated in some rows and not others, as once, few, many or a class when expanded.

v_call: TRBV18; j_call: TRBJ2-1; d_call: TRBD2; clone_size: NA; cdr3_aa: CASSQRRGGNEQFF; cdr3_nt: TGTGCCAGCTCACAAAGAAGGGGAGGGAATGAGCAGTTCTTC
v_call: TRBV10-1; j_call: TRBJ1-6; d_call: TRBD1; clone_size: once; cdr3_aa: CASSFMTGDNSPLHF; cdr3_nt: TGCGCCAGCAGTTTCATGACAGGGGATAATTCACCCCTCCACTTT
v_call: TRBV28; j_call: TRBJ1-4; d_call: NA; clone_size: NA; cdr3_aa: CASSSGGDVSNEKLFF; cdr3_nt: TGTGCCAGCAGTTCTGGGGGGGACGTGTCGAATGAAAAACTGTTTTTT
v_call: TRBV2; j_call: TRBJ2-1; d_call: NA; clone_size: NA; cdr3_aa: CASSDWRLSQFF; cdr3_nt: TGTGCCAGCAGTGATTGGCGGCTGTCCCAGTTCTTC
v_call: TRBV2; j_call: TRBJ2-3; d_call: TRBD1; clone_size: NA; cdr3_aa: CASGERQGLSPDTQYF; cdr3_nt: TGTGCCAGCGGCGAACGACAGGGTTTAAGTCCAGATACGCAGTATTTT
v_call: TRBV7-8; j_call: TRBJ2-1; d_call: TRBD2; clone_size: NA; cdr3_aa: CASSGLAGADNEQFF; cdr3_nt: TGTGCCAGCAGCGGGTTAGCGGGAGCGGACAATGAGCAGTTCTTC
v_call: TRBV9; j_call: TRBJ1-4; d_call: NA; clone_size: once; cdr3_aa: CASSGGGSYNEKLFF; cdr3_nt: TGTGCCAGCAGCGGGGGGGGGTCATATAATGAAAAACTGTTTTTT
v_call: TRBV6-5; j_call: TRBJ2-3; d_call: NA; clone_size: NA; cdr3_aa: CASTETSTDTQYF; cdr3_nt: TGTGCCAGCACCGAAACTAGCACAGATACGCAGTATTTT
v_call: TRBV4-3; j_call: TRBJ1-2; d_call: NA; clone_size: NA; cdr3_aa: CASSQFRGRGYTF; cdr3_nt: TGCGCCAGCAGCCAATTCAGGGGACGCGGCTACACCTTC
v_call: TRBV5-1; j_call: TRBJ2-3; d_call: NA; clone_size: NA; cdr3_aa: CASSLGQSSTDTQYF; cdr3_nt: TGCGCCAGCAGCTTGGGACAGTCTAGCACAGATACGCAGTATTTT
v_call: TRBV7-3; j_call: TRBJ2-1; d_call: NA; clone_size: NA; cdr3_aa: CASSLDRNSYNEQFF; cdr3_nt: TGTGCCAGCAGCCTCGACAGGAACTCCTACAATGAGCAGTTCTTC
v_call: TRBV19; j_call: TRBJ2-6; d_call: NA; clone_size: NA; cdr3_aa: CASSFIQGLSSGANVLTF; cdr3_nt: TGTGCCAGTAGTTTTATCCAGGGCCTTAGCTCTGGGGCCAACGTCCTGACTTTC
v_call: TRBV7-3; j_call: TRBJ2-2; d_call: NA; clone_size: NA; cdr3_aa: CASSFLAGELFF; cdr3_nt: TGTGCCAGCAGCTTTCTAGCCGGGGAGCTGTTTTTT
v_call: TRBV4-1; j_call: TRBJ1-2; d_call: NA; clone_size: once; cdr3_aa: CASSPPGQLYGYTF; cdr3_nt: TGCGCCAGCAGCCCGCCCGGACAGCTCTATGGCTACACCTTC
v_call: TRBV5-1; j_call: TRBJ2-1; d_call: TRBD2; clone_size: NA; cdr3_aa: CASSSGTSGINEQFF; cdr3_nt: TGCGCCAGCAGCTCCGGGACTAGCGGGATCAATGAGCAGTTCTTC
v_call: TRBV19; j_call: TRBJ2-1; d_call: TRBD1; clone_size: NA; cdr3_aa: CASSIDRGTVYNEQFF; cdr3_nt: TGTGCCAGTAGTATAGATCGTGGGACAGTTTACAATGAGCAGTTCTTC
v_call: TRBV5-1; j_call: TRBJ2-3; d_call: TRBD2; clone_size: NA; cdr3_aa: CASSVSSGGNTDTQYF; cdr3_nt: TGCGCCAGCAGCGTCTCTAGCGGGGGAAACACAGATACGCAGTATTTT
v_call: TRBV7-2; j_call: TRBJ1-5; d_call: NA; clone_size: NA; cdr3_aa: CASSLVGGRSNQPQHF; cdr3_nt: TGTGCCAGCAGCTTAGTGGGGGGAAGGAGCAATCAGCCCCAGCATTTT
v_call: TRBV7-8; j_call: TRBJ2-2; d_call: NA; clone_size: few; cdr3_aa: CASSLEGEEVGELFF; cdr3_nt: TGTGCCAGCAGCTTAGAAGGGGAAGAGGTCGGGGAGCTGTTTTTT
v_call: TRBV5-4; j_call: TRBJ1-4; d_call: TRBD1; clone_size: once; cdr3_aa: CASSRRQGNNEKLFF; cdr3_nt: TGTGCCAGCAGCCGAAGACAGGGGAATAATGAAAAACTGTTTTTT
v_call: TRBV28; j_call: TRBJ2-7; d_call: TRBD1; clone_size: once; cdr3_aa: CASATGLSYEQYF; cdr3_nt: TGTGCCAGCGCGACAGGGCTCTCCTACGAGCAGTACTTC
v_call: TRBV15; j_call: TRBJ2-1; d_call: TRBD1; clone_size: few; cdr3_aa: CATSTGQGDYNEQFF; cdr3_nt: TGTGCCACCAGCACAGGACAGGGAGACTACAATGAGCAGTTCTTC
v_call: TRBV30; j_call: TRBJ1-3; d_call: TRBD1; clone_size: once; cdr3_aa: CAWRQGNTIYF; cdr3_nt: TGTGCCTGGAGACAGGGGAACACCATATATTTT
v_call: TRBV11-3; j_call: TRBJ2-3; d_call: NA; clone_size: NA; cdr3_aa: CASSSSYGAPDTQYF; cdr3_nt: TGTGCCAGCAGCTCCTCGTATGGGGCCCCAGATACGCAGTATTTT
v_call: TRBV20-1; j_call: TRBJ1-1; d_call: TRBD1; clone_size: NA; cdr3_aa: CSAGDRGAFF; cdr3_nt: TGCAGTGCTGGGGACAGGGGAGCTTTCTTT
v_call: TRBV5-1; j_call: TRBJ2-1; d_call: TRBD2; clone_size: NA; cdr3_aa: CASSLLSGASYNEQFF; cdr3_nt: TGCGCCAGCAGCTTACTTAGCGGGGCCTCCTACAATGAGCAGTTCTTC
v_call: TRBV27; j_call: TRBJ2-1; d_call: TRBD2; clone_size: NA; cdr3_aa: CASSSSAGETYNEQFF; cdr3_nt: TGTGCCAGCAGTTCCTCAGCGGGAGAAACCTACAATGAGCAGTTCTTC
v_call: TRBV29-1; j_call: TRBJ1-4; d_call: NA; clone_size: NA; cdr3_aa: CSVGEGLREKLFF; cdr3_nt: TGCAGCGTTGGAGAGGGTCTGCGGGAAAAACTGTTTTTT
v_call: TRBV19; j_call: TRBJ1-1; d_call: NA; clone_size: NA; cdr3_aa: CASSTSDSPPQAFF; cdr3_nt: TGTGCCAGTAGTACCTCAGACAGCCCCCCGCAAGCTTTCTTT
v_call: TRBV11-3; j_call: TRBJ2-3; d_call: TRBD2; clone_size: few; cdr3_aa: CASSQGTSGRTDTQYF; cdr3_nt: TGTGCCAGCAGCCAAGGGACTAGCGGGCGCACAGATACGCAGTATTTT
v_call: TRBV25-1; j_call: TRBJ1-2; d_call: NA; clone_size: once; cdr3_aa: CASTPPGWNYGYTF; cdr3_nt: TGTGCCAGCACCCCCCCAGGGTGGAACTATGGCTACACCTTC
v_call: TRBV27; j_call: TRBJ1-1; d_call: TRBD1; clone_size: NA; cdr3_aa: CASSLSGTGEWGTEAFF; cdr3_nt: TGTGCCAGCAGTTTAAGTGGGACAGGAGAATGGGGGACTGAAGCTTTCTTT
v_call: TRBV20-1; j_call: TRBJ2-1; d_call: NA; clone_size: NA; cdr3_aa: CSPTDPDEQFF; cdr3_nt: TGCAGTCCGACAGATCCGGATGAGCAGTTCTTC
v_call: TRBV29-1; j_call: TRBJ2-3; d_call: NA; clone_size: NA; cdr3_aa: CSVDYTSTDTQYF; cdr3_nt: TGCAGCGTTGATTACACAAGCACAGATACGCAGTATTTT
v_call: TRBV5-6; j_call: TRBJ2-3; d_call: TRBD2; clone_size: NA; cdr3_aa: CASSPETSGAWGDTQYF; cdr3_nt: TGTGCCAGCAGCCCTGAGACTAGCGGGGCCTGGGGAGATACGCAGTATTTT
v_call: TRBV4-3; j_call: TRBJ2-7; d_call: NA; clone_size: NA; cdr3_aa: CASSLDSAATDEQYF; cdr3_nt: TGCGCCAGCAGCCTGGACAGCGCAGCCACAGACGAGCAGTACTTC
v_call: TRBV5-1; j_call: TRBJ2-1; d_call: TRBD1; clone_size: NA; cdr3_aa: CASSLYPQGDDEQFF; cdr3_nt: TGCGCCAGCAGCTTATACCCACAGGGGGACGATGAGCAGTTCTTC
v_call: TRBV4-1; j_call: TRBJ1-1; d_call: NA; clone_size: NA; cdr3_aa: CASSQVAENTEAFF; cdr3_nt: TGCGCCAGCAGCCAAGTGGCGGAGAACACTGAAGCTTTCTTT
v_call: TRBV28; j_call: TRBJ2-3; d_call: TRBD2; clone_size: NA; cdr3_aa: CASSSPGLAGGDTQYF; cdr3_nt: TGTGCCAGCAGTTCCCCGGGACTAGCGGGGGGAGATACGCAGTATTTT
v_call: TRBV6-1; j_call: TRBJ1-1; d_call: NA; clone_size: few; cdr3_aa: CASSVEKNTEAFF; cdr3_nt: TGTGCCAGCAGTGTCGAGAAGAACACTGAAGCTTTCTTT
v_call: TRBV5-1; j_call: TRBJ2-3; d_call: TRBD2; clone_size: NA; cdr3_aa: CASSSGTSGIADTQYF; cdr3_nt: TGCGCCAGCAGCTCTGGGACTAGCGGGATAGCAGATACGCAGTATTTT
v_call: TRBV27; j_call: TRBJ1-4; d_call: NA; clone_size: NA; cdr3_aa: CASSLKGLRPNEKLFF; cdr3_nt: TGTGCCAGCAGTTTAAAAGGACTCAGACCTAATGAAAAACTGTTTTTT
v_call: TRBV10-3; j_call: TRBJ2-7; d_call: NA; clone_size: NA; cdr3_aa: CAISESDRRYEQYF; cdr3_nt: TGTGCCATCAGTGAGTCTGACAGGCGATACGAGCAGTACTTC
v_call: TRBV14; j_call: TRBJ2-7; d_call: TRBD2; clone_size: once; cdr3_aa: CASSAGVYEQYF; cdr3_nt: TGTGCCAGCAGCGCGGGGGTGTACGAGCAGTACTTC
v_call: TRBV10-2; j_call: TRBJ2-3; d_call: NA; clone_size: NA; cdr3_aa: CASSPSDTQYF; cdr3_nt: TGCGCCAGCAGTCCCTCAGATACGCAGTATTTT
v_call: TRBV6-1; j_call: TRBJ1-2; d_call: NA; clone_size: NA; cdr3_aa: CASSLGAASNYGYTF; cdr3_nt: TGTGCCAGCAGCCTTGGGGCAGCCTCTAACTATGGCTACACCTTC